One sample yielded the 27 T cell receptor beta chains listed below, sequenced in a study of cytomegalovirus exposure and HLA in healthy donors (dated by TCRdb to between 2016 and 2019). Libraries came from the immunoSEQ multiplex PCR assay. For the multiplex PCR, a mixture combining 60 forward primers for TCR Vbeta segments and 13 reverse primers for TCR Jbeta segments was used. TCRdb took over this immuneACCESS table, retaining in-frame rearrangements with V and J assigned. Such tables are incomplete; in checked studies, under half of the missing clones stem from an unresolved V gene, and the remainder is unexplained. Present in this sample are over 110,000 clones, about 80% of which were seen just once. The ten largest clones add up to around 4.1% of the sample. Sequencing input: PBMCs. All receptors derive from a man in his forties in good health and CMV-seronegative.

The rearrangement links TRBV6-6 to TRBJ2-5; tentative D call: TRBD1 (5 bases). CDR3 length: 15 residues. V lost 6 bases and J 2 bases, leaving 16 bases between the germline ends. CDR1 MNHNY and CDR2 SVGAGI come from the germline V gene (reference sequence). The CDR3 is CASRQAQQDQETQYF. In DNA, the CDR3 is TGTGCCAGCAGACAAGCCCAACAGGATCAAGAGACCCAGTACTTC.

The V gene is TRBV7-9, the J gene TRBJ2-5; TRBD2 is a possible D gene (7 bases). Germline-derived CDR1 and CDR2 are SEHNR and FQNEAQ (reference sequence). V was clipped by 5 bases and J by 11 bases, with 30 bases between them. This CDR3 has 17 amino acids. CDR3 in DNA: TGTGCCAGCAGCCCCTGGGGGGGCCAGGGGTCTTTGGAAATTCAGTACTTC. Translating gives CASSPWGGQGSLEIQYF. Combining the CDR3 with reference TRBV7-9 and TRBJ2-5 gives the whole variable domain DTGVSQNPRHKITKRGQNVTFRCDPISEHNRLYWYRQTLGQGPEFLTYFQNEAQLEKSRLLSDRFSAERPKGSFSTLEIQRTEQGDSAMYLCASSPWGGQGSLEIQYFGPGTRLLVL.

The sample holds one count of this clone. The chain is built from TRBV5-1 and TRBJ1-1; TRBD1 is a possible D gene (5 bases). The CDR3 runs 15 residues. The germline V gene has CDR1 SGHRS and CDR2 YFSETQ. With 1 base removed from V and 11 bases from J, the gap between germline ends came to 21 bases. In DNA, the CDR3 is TGCGCCAGCAGCTTGACCTCCGGGACTCCTGGCGGGGCTTTCTTT. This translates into CASSLTSGTPGGAFF.

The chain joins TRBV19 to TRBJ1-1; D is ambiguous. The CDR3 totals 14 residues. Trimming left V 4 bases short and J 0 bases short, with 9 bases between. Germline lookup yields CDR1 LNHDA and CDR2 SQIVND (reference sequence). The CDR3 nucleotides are TGTGCCAGTAGTACCCCAGTCATGAACACTGAAGCTTTCTTT. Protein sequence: CASSTPVMNTEAFF. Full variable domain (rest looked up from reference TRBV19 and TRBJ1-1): DGGITQSPKYLFRKEGQNVTLSCEQNLNHDAMYWYRQDPGQGLRLIYYSQIVNDFQKGDIAEGYSVSREKKESFPLTVTSAQKNPTAFYLCASSTPVMNTEAFFGQGTRLTVV.

CDR3 DNA sequence: TGTGCCAGCACGCGAGGCGTTGGAAACACCATATATTTT. This codes for CASTRGVGNTIYF. The J gene is TRBJ1-3, the V gene TRBV6-5; unclear D gene. Germline CDR1 MNHEY, CDR2 SVGAGI. V shed 7 bases and J shed 3 bases, with 10 bases lying between them. The CDR3 extends over 13 amino acids.

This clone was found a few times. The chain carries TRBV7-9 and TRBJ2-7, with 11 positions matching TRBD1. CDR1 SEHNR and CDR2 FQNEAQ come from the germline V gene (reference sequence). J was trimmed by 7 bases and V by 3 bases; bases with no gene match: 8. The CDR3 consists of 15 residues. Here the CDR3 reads CASSFPGQGDREQYF. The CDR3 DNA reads TGTGCCAGCAGCTTTCCGGGACAGGGGGATAGGGAGCAGTACTTC. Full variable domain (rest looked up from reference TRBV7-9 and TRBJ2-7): DTGVSQNPRHKITKRGQNVTFRCDPISEHNRLYWYRQTLGQGPEFLTYFQNEAQLEKSRLLSDRFSAERPKGSFSTLEIQRTEQGDSAMYLCASSFPGQGDREQYFGPGTRLTVT.

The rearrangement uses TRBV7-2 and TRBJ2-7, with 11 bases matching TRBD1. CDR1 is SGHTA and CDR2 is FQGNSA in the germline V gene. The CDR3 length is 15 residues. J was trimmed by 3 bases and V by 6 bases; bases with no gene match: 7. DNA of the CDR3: TGTGCCAGCAGGGCCAGGACAGGGGGCGGCTACGAGCAGTACTTC. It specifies CASRARTGGGYEQYF.

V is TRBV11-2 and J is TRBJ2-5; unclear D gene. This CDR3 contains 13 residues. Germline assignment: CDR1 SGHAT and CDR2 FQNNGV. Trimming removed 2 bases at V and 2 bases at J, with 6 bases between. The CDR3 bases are TGTGCCAGCAGCTTATACGAGCAAGAGACCCAGTACTTC. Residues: CASSLYEQETQYF. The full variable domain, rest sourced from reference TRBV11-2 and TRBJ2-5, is EAGVAQSPRYKIIEKRQSVAFWCNPISGHATLYWYQQILGQGPKLLIQFQNNGVVDDSQLPKDRFSAERLKGVDSTLKIQPAKLEDSAVYLCASSLYEQETQYFGPGTRLLVL.

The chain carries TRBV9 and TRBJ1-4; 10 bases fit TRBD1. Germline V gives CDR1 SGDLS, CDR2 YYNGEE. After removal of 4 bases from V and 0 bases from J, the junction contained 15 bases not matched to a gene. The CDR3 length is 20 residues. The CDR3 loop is CASSPPGQTGGATTNEKLFF. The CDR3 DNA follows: TGTGCCAGCAGCCCGCCAGGTCAGACAGGGGGCGCAACAACTAATGAAAAACTGTTTTTT. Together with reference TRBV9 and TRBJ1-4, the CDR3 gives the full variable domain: DSGVTQTPKHLITATGQRVTLRCSPRSGDLSVYWYQQSLDQGLQFLIQYYNGEERAKGNILERFSAQQFPDLHSELNLSSLELGDSALYFCASSPPGQTGGATTNEKLFFGSGTQLSVL.

The CDR3 nucleotides are TGTGCCACCGCGGACAGGGCGGATCAGCCCCAGCATTTT. This codes for CATADRADQPQHF. V and J are TRBV19 and TRBJ1-5; 8 bases agree with TRBD1. This CDR3 is 13 amino acids long. J lost 5 bases, V lost 10 bases, and 7 bases had no gene match. Germline V CDR1 and CDR2: LNHDA, SQIVND (reference sequence).

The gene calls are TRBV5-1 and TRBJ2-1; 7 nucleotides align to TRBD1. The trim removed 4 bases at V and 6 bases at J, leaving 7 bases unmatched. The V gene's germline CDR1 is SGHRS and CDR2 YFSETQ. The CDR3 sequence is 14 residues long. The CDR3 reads CASSRQGVGNEQFF. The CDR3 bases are TGCGCCAGCAGCAGGCAGGGGGTGGGCAATGAGCAGTTCTTC.

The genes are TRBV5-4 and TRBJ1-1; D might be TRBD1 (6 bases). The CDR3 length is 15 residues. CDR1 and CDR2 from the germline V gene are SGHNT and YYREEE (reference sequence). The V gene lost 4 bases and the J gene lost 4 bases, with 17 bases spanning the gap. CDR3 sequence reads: CASSKDPQGSTEAFF. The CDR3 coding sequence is TGTGCCAGCAGCAAGGACCCCCAGGGGAGCACTGAAGCTTTCTTT.

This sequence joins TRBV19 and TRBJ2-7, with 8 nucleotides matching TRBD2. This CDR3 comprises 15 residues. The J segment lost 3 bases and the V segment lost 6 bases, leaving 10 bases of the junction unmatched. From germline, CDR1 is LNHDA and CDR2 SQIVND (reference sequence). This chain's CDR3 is CASSSGGRGDYEQYF. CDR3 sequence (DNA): TGTGCCAGTAGCTCCGGGGGGCGGGGGGACTACGAGCAGTACTTC.

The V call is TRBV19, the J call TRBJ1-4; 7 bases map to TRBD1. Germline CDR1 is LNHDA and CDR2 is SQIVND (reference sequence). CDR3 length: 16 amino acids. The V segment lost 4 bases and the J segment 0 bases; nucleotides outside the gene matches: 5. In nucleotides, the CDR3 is TGTGCCAGTAGTACCCAGGGGGGCCCAACTAATGAAAAACTGTTTTTT. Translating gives CASSTQGGPTNEKLFF. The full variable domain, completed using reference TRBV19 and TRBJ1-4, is DGGITQSPKYLFRKEGQNVTLSCEQNLNHDAMYWYRQDPGQGLRLIYYSQIVNDFQKGDIAEGYSVSREKKESFPLTVTSAQKNPTAFYLCASSTQGGPTNEKLFFGSGTQLSVL.

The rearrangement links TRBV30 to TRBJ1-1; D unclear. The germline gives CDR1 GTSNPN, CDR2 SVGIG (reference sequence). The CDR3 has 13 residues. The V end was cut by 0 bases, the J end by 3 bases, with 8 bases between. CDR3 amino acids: CAWSVFGYTEAFF. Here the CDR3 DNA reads TGTGCCTGGAGTGTGTTCGGGTACACTGAAGCTTTCTTT. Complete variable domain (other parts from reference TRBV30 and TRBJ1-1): SQTIHQWPATLVQPVGSPLSLECTVEGTSNPNLYWYRQAAGRGLQLLFYSVGIGQISSEVPQNLSASRPQDRQFILSSKKLLLSDSGFYLCAWSVFGYTEAFFGQGTRLTVV.

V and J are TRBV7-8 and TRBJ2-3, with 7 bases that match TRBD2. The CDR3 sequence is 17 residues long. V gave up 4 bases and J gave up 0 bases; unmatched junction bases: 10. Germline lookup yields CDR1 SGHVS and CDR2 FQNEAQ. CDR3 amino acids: CASSWFLPGGSTDTQYF. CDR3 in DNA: TGTGCCAGCAGCTGGTTTCTACCGGGGGGAAGCACAGATACGCAGTATTTT. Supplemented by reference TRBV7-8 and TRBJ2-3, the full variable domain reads GAGVSQSPRYKVAKRGQDVALRCDPISGHVSLFWYQQALGQGPEFLTYFQNEAQLDKSGLPSDRFFAERPEGSVSTLKIQRTQQEDSAVYLCASSWFLPGGSTDTQYFGPGTRLTVL.

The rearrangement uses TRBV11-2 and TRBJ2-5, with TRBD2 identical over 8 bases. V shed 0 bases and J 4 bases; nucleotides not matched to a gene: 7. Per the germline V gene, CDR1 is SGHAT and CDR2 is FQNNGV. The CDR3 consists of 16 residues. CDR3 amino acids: CASSLEERGRGETQYF. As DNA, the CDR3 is TGTGCCAGCAGCTTAGAGGAGCGGGGGCGGGGAGAGACCCAGTACTTC. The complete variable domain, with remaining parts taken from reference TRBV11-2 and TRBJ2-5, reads EAGVAQSPRYKIIEKRQSVAFWCNPISGHATLYWYQQILGQGPKLLIQFQNNGVVDDSQLPKDRFSAERLKGVDSTLKIQPAKLEDSAVYLCASSLEERGRGETQYFGPGTRLLVL.

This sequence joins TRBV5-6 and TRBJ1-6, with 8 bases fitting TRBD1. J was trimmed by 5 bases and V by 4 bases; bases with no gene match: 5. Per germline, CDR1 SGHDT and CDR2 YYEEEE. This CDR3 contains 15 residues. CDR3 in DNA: TGTGCCAGCAGCCCTGGACAGGGCAATAATTCACCCCTCCACTTT. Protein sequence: CASSPGQGNNSPLHF.

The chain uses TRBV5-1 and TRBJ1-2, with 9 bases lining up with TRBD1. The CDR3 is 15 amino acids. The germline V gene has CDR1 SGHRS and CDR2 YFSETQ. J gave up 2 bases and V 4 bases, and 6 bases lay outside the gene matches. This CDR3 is CASSNRDRANYGYTF. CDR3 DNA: TGCGCCAGCAGCAACCGGGACAGGGCCAACTATGGCTACACCTTC.

CDR3 coding DNA: TGTGCCAGCAGCTTAGCGGACAGGATGAACACTGAAGCTTTCTTT. Its protein product is CASSLADRMNTEAFF. V usage is TRBV7-2 and J usage is TRBJ1-1; 7 positions match TRBD1. Germline CDR1 SGHTA, CDR2 FQGNSA. The CDR3 is made up of 15 amino acids. With V trimmed by 0 bases and J by 0 bases, 1 base remained unmatched.

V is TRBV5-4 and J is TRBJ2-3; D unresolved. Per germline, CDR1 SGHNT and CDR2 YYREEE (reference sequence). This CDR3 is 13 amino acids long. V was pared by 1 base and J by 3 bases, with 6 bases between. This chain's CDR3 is CASSLPLTDTQYF. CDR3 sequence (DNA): TGTGCCAGCAGCTTGCCTCTAACAGATACGCAGTATTTT.

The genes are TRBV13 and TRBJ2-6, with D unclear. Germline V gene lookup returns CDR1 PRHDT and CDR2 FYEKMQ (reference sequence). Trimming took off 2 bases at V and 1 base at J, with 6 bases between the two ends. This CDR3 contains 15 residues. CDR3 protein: CASSLRVSGANVLTF. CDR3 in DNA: TGTGCCAGCAGCTTACGGGTTTCTGGGGCCAACGTCCTGACTTTC.

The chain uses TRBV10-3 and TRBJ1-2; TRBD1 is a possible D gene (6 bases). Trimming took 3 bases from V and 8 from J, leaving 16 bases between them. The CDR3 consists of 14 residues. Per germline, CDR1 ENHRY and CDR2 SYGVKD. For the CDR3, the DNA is TGTGCCATCAGTGATGGGGGCTCCGCTCAGGGCTACACCTTC. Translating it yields CAISDGGSAQGYTF.

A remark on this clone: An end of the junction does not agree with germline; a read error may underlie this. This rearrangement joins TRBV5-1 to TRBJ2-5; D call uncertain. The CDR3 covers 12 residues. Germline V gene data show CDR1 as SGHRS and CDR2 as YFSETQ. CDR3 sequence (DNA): TGCGCCAGCAGCTTGGAATTTGGGCGAGCCCACTTC. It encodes CASSLEFGRAHF.

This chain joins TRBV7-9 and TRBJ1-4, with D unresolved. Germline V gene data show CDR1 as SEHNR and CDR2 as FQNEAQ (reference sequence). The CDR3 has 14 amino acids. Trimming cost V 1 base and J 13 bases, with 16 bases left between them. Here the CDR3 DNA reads TGTGCCAGCAGCTTAGAGGCTCAACGGGGTGGACTGTTTTTT. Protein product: CASSLEAQRGGLFF.

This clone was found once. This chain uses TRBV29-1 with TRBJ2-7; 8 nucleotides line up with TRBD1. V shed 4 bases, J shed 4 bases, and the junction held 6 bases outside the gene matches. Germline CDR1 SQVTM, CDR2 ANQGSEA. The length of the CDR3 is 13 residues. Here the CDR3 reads CSVGAGGPYEQYF. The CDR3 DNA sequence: TGCAGCGTTGGGGCAGGGGGCCCTTACGAGCAGTACTTC.

The DNA for the CDR3 is TGTGCCACCAGCACAGGGACAGACCCCTCCTACGAGCAGTACTTC. This translates into CATSTGTDPSYEQYF. The gene calls are TRBV15 and TRBJ2-5, with TRBD1 identical over 7 bases. The closer fit of TRBJ2-7 to the DNA end suggests the J call may be wrong. CDR1 and CDR2 (germline): LNHNV, YYDKDF (reference sequence). The CDR3 spans 15 residues.